Shown below are 7 T cell receptor beta chains from a single sample sequenced in a study of tissue T cells after allogeneic stem cell transplantation. The method was immunoSEQ multiplex PCR; TCRdb's version includes in-frame clones alone and lacks a portion of them. The sample includes around 17,000 clones, about 70% seen only once; the top ten take approximately 0.93%. The sequencing input was spleen. Source of these receptors: a female BALB/c mouse in good health. Strain haplotype at MHC: H2-d.

In regard to this clone: The gene names here belong to mouse. Sequencing ends 1 residue short of the CDR3 end; the germline J gene provides the rest. The chain is built from TRBV24 and TRBJ1-6, with 10 bases fitting TRBD1. TRBJ1-6 is annotated as an ORF whose role is uncertain. This CDR3 region has 16 residues. V was pared by 2 bases and J by 7 bases, with 5 bases of the junction left unmatched. Germline CDR1 is KGHTA and CDR2 is FRNEEI. The sequenced CDR3 bases are TGTGCCAGCAGTCTGCAGACAGGGGGCCAGAATTCGCCCCTCTAC. Protein product: CASSLQTGGQNSPLY. The full CDR3 sequence reads CASSLQTGGQNSPLYF.

In regard to this clone: The gene symbols are mouse symbols. The read terminates 1 residue ahead of where the CDR3 ends, so the germline J gene completes it. The V and J genes are TRBV1 and TRBJ2-5; D gene ambiguous. Germline CDR1 is NSQYPW and CDR2 is LRSPGD (reference sequence). V lost 3 bases and J 0 bases, leaving 4 bases between the germline ends. The CDR3 contains 13 residues. The CDR3 loop reads CTCSADNQDTQYF. The CDR3 bases that were read are TGCACCTGCAGTGCCGACAACCAAGACACCCAGTAC. The complete variable domain, with remaining parts taken from reference TRBV1 and TRBJ2-5, reads VTLLEQNPRWRLVPRGQAVNLRCILKNSQYPWMSWYQQDLQKQLQWLFTLRSPGDKEVKSLPGADYLATRVTDTELRLQVANMSQGRTLYCTCSADNQDTQYFGPGTRLLVL.

In regard to this clone: Genes here carry mouse names. Read data end 1 residue before the CDR3 end; the end is taken from the germline J gene. This sequence joins TRBV19 and TRBJ2-7; D may be TRBD1 (6 bases). Trimming removed 2 bases at V and 3 bases at J, with 9 bases between. Germline lookup yields CDR1 FNHDT and CDR2 SITEND (reference sequence). CDR3 size: 13 residues. CDR3 loop: CASSMRDNYEQYF. Partial CDR3 DNA: TGTGCCAGCAGTATGCGGGACAACTATGAACAGTAC.

This clone turned up a few times. Gene and germline names: mouse. The CDR3 end lies 1 residue beyond the end of the read and is filled in from the germline J gene. The chain couples TRBV13-2 to TRBJ2-1; tentatively, D is TRBD1 (5 bases). This CDR3 has 13 amino acids. Germline V gene sequence: CDR1 NNHNN, CDR2 SYGAGS (reference sequence). V shed 2 bases and J shed 4 bases, with 7 bases lying between them. The CDR3 loop is CASGETVYAEQFF. CDR3 DNA (partial): TGTGCCAGCGGTGAGACAGTATATGCTGAGCAGTTC.

As concerns this clone: The genes and germline here are from mouse. The CDR3 sequence is CASSLTGGDYEQYF. Incomplete CDR3 DNA: TGTGCCAGCAGTTTAACTGGGGGGGACTATGAACAGTAC. The chain uses TRBV15 and TRBJ2-7, with 10 bases identical to TRBD2. The read stops 1 residue short of the end of the CDR3; the missing end is completed from the germline J gene. V shed 2 bases, J shed 3 bases, and the junction held 1 base outside the gene matches. The CDR3 consists of 14 residues. Per germline, CDR1 SGHND and CDR2 FRSKSL.

As for this clone: Gene names are mouse gene names. From the germline J gene comes the end of the CDR3, since the read stops 1 residue before it. V usage is TRBV13-1 and J usage is TRBJ1-5, with 11 bases lining up with TRBD1. V lost 3 bases and J lost 0; bases outside the gene matches: 8. The germline CDR1 and CDR2 sequences are NSHNY and SYGAGN. The CDR3 contains 18 residues. The CDR3 sequence is CASSAGTGGPYNNQAPLF. The part of the CDR3 DNA that was read is TGTGCCAGCAGTGCCGGGACAGGGGGGCCATATAACAACCAGGCTCCGCTT. Together with reference TRBV13-1 and TRBJ1-5, the CDR3 gives the full variable domain: EAAVTQSPRNKVTVTGGNVTLSCRQTNSHNYMYWYRQDTGHGLRLIHYSYGAGNLRIGDVPDGYKATRTTQEDFFLLLELASPSQTSLYFCASSAGTGGPYNNQAPLFGEGTRLSVL.

This clone was seen once. The gene names here belong to mouse. The read is 1 residue too short to cover the CDR3 end, so that end is filled in from the germline J gene. J is TRBJ1-3 and V is TRBV13-1; perhaps TRBD1 as D (6 bases). CDR3 size: 17 residues. V was pared by 0 bases and J by 0 bases, with 13 bases between. Germline V CDR1 and CDR2: NSHNY, SYGAGN. The sequenced part of the CDR3 DNA is TGTGCCAGCAGTGATGCAGCCAGGGGAAATTCTGGAAATACGCTCTAT. This encodes CASSDAARGNSGNTLY. The entire CDR3 protein is CASSDAARGNSGNTLYF.